By share, the clone carrying this TCR beta chain ranks as large (0.1 to 1%). This record belongs to a study of T cell repertoires and HLA-DP antigens. About the research overall: DNA input averaged around 200 ng in sorted CD137+CD4+ and approximately 1,200 ng in pre-culture CD4+.

This CDR3 region has 13 residues. Looked up from germline, CDR1 is SGHNT and CDR2 is YENEEA. Trimming cost V 1 base and J 5 bases, with 8 bases left between them. Primers targeted 54 TRBV and 13 TRBJ segments. Here immunoSEQ multiplex PCR was the method, and the copy in TCRdb shows in-frame clones only, minus some. This sample has 800 or so clones; approximately 50% occur once, and the top ten carry around 50%. Meaning of the sample label: CD137+ CD4 T cells sorted after culture with HeLa expressing allogeneic HLA-DP. Stimulation used HeLa cells expressing transduced HLA-DPA1/DPB1, HLA-DM, invariant chain and CD80. CD4+ cells expanded for roughly 16 days were restimulated roughly 25 h with allogeneic-DPB1 HeLa cells.

The clonotype was recovered from a man in his sixties in good health and CMV-seronegative. This chain uses TRBV11-3 with TRBJ2-5; D gene unclear. Sequencing was performed on alloreactive CD137+ CD4+ T cells from cultured PBMCs. Subset in this sample: CD137+ CD4+ cells sorted after roughly a day restimulation with the allogeneic HLA-DP-expressing HeLa cells. As DNA, the CDR3 is TGTGCCAGCAGCTTAGTTCGGCAGGAGACCCAGTACTTC. Translated, it gives CASSLVRQETQYF. The whole variable domain, filled in from reference TRBV11-3 and TRBJ2-5, reads EAGVVQSPRYKIIEKKQPVAFWCNPISGHNTLYWYLQNLGQGPELLIRYENEEAVDDSQLPKDRFSAERLKGVDSTLKIQPAELGDSAVYLCASSLVRQETQYFGPGTRLLVL.